What follows describes a single T cell receptor (beta chain). Its antigen is unidentified. The trim removed 2 bases at V and 5 bases at J, leaving 5 bases unmatched. The CDR3 contains 15 residues. Per the germline V gene, CDR1 is SGDLS and CDR2 is YYNGEE. This record comes from a study of T cells in localized non-small cell lung cancer. Using immunoSEQ multiplex PCR, the repertoire was profiled, and TCRdb retains in-frame clones only, with some absent. The sample carries approximately 45,000 clones, about 86% recorded once. Regarding the study as a whole: A single tumor region was sequenced, leaving heterogeneity possible. Within adjacent lung there appeared a median about 54 of the top 100 tumor clones.

The receptor's source is a man aged 40 to 70 with stage III lung adenocarcinoma. The chain has TRBV9 and TRBJ2-1; 9 bases align to TRBD1. The material was peripheral blood mononuclear cells, obtained before any cancer treatment. The CDR3 DNA reads TGTGCCAGCAGCGTCTCGGGACAGGGAAACAATGAGCAGTTCTTC. This encodes CASSVSGQGNNEQFF.